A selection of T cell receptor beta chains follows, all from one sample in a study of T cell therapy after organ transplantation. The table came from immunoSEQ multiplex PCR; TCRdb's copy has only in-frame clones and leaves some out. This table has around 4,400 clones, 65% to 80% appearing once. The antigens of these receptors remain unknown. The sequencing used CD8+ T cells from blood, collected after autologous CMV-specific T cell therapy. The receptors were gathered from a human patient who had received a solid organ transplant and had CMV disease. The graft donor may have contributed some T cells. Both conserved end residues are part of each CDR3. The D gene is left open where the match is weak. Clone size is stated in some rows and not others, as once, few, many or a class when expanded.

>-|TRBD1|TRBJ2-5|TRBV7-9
TGTGCCAGCAATCCGGGACAGGCCAAGGAAGAGACCCAGTACTTC
CASNPGQAKEETQYF
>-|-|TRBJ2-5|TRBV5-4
TGTGCCAGCAGCTTATCGTGGGGTGGGGAGACCCAGTACTTC
CASSLSWGGETQYF
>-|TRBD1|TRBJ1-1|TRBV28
TGTGCCAGCACCTCCAGGGACAGGGAAAACACTGAAGCTTTCTTT
CASTSRDRENTEAFF
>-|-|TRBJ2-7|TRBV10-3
TGTGCCATCAGTGAGTCGAGGGGGGGGAGCGAGCAGTACTTC
CAISESRGGSEQYF
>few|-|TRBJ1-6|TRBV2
TGTGCCAGCACCATGGACAGCTCCTATAATTCACCCCTCCACTTT
CASTMDSSYNSPLHF
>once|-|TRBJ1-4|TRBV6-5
TGTGCCAGCAGTTACGAGTCAAATGAAAAACTGTTTTTT
CASSYESNEKLFF
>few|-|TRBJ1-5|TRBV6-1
TGTGCCAGCAGTGAAGTGGACGGGCCGAATCAGCCCCAGCATTTT
CASSEVDGPNQPQHF
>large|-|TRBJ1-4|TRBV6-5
TGTGCCAGCAGCGGATTGGGCCCGCTTTATGAAAAACTGTTTTTT
CASSGLGPLYEKLFF
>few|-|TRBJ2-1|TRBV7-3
TGTGCCAGCAGCTTAACCCAGTTCAATGAGCAGTTCTTC
CASSLTQFNEQFF
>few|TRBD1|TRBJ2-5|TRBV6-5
TGTGCCAGCAGTTACAGCGAGAGGGACAGACAAGAGACCCAGTACTTC
CASSYSERDRQETQYF
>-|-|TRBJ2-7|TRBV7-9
TGTGCCAGCAGCACTAGGCCCCACGGGAATCCTTCCTACGAGCAGTACTTC
CASSTRPHGNPSYEQYF
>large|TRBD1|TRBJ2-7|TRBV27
TGTGCCAGCGCCCCGGGACAGGGACGCGAGCAGTACTTC
CASAPGQGREQYF
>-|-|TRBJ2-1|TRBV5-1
TGCGCCAGCAGCCCCGGACGGATCTCCTACAATGAGCAGTTCTTC
CASSPGRISYNEQFF
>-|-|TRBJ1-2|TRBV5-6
TGTGCCAGCAGCGGAAACAGCGGCCTTTGGGGCTACACCTTC
CASSGNSGLWGYTF
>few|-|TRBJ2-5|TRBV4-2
TGTGCCAGCAGCTCCCAATTTGGGGAGCTTGGGGCAGAGACCCAGTACTTC
CASSSQFGELGAETQYF
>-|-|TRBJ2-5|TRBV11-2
TGTGCCAGCAGCCCCCGGATAGGGACCCAGTACTTC
CASSPRIGTQYF
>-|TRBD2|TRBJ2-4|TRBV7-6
TGTGCCAGCAGCTTAGAACATGGGGGGGACATTCAGTACTTC
CASSLEHGGDIQYF
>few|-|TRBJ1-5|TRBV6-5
TGTGCCAGCAGTTACTTCAGGGAGGTTCAGCCCCAGCATTTT
CASSYFREVQPQHF
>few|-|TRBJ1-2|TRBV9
TGTGCCAGCAGCGCCCGGGACGATATCCTTGATGGCTACACCTTC
CASSARDDILDGYTF
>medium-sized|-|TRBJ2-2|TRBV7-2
TGTGCCAGCAGCTTAGATTTAACCGGGGAGCTGTTTTTT
CASSLDLTGELFF
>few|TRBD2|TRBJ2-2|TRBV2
TGTGCCAGCAGTATTGGACTAGCGGGGGGGCCAAACGGGGAGCTGTTTTTT
CASSIGLAGGPNGELFF
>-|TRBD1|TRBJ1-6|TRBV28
TGTGCCAGCAGTTTATCGAGGACAGGGCTTTGGGATTCACCCCTCCACTTT
CASSLSRTGLWDSPLHF
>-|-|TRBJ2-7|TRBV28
TGTGCCAGCAGTTACTCGAACGTGAATGAGCAGTACTTC
CASSYSNVNEQYF
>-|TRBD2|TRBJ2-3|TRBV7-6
TGTGCCAGCAGCTTACCCAGGGAGGGACCCAGCACAGATACGCAGTATTTT
CASSLPREGPSTDTQYF
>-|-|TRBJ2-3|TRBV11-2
TGTGCCAGCAGCCTGCGGACAGATACGCAGTATTTT
CASSLRTDTQYF
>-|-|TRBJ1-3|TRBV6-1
TGTGCCAGCAGTGACAGGGGAACCAGCTCTGGAAACACCATATATTTT
CASSDRGTSSGNTIYF
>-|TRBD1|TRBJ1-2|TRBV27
TGTGCCAGCAGTTCGTTACCGGGACAGGGGATTCACTATGGCTACACCTTC
CASSSLPGQGIHYGYTF
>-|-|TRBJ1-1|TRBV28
TGTGCCAGCAGTTTAGAGCGACATGGCAACACTGAAGCTTTCTTT
CASSLERHGNTEAFF
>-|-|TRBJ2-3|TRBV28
TGTGCCAGCAGTGGTCGCCTGACAGGTTGGACAGATACGCAGTATTTT
CASSGRLTGWTDTQYF
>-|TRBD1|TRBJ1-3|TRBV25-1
TGTGCCAGCAGTGCATTCGACAGGGTGTCTGGAAACACCATATATTTT
CASSAFDRVSGNTIYF
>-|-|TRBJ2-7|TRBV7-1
TGTGCCAGCAGCGTCTCGGGCGTGGGTGAGCAGTACTTC
CASSVSGVGEQYF
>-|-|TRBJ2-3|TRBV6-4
TGTGCCAGCAGTGAGGGCAGGGTCTCCACAGATACGCAGTATTTT
CASSEGRVSTDTQYF
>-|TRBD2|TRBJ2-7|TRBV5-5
TGTGCCAGCAGCTTGGTACTAGCGGGTTACGAGCAGTACTTC
CASSLVLAGYEQYF
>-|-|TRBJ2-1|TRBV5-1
TGCGCCAGCAGGTCGGGCGGCAGGGGTGAAATTGAAGTGCAGTTCTTC
CASRSGGRGEIEVQFF
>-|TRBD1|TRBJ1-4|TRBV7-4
TGTGCCAGCAGCCCCCCAGGGGGTTTGAAACCCGAAAGGGAAAAACTGTTTTTT
CASSPPGGLKPEREKLFF
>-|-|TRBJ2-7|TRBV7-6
TGTGCCAGCAGCTTAGGGCAGGTCTACGAGCAGTACTTC
CASSLGQVYEQYF
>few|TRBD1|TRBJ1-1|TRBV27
TGTGCCAGCAGTGACAGGGGGGGGAACACTGAAGCTTTCTTT
CASSDRGGNTEAFF
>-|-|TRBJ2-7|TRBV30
TGTGCCTGGAGTAGCCCCCGACAGTACGAGCAGTACTTC
CAWSSPRQYEQYF
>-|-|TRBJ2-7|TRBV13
TGTGCCAGCAGCTCTCTCTCGGCAGGGTTCCACGAGCAGTACTTC
CASSSLSAGFHEQYF
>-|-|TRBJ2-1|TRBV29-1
TGCAGCGTCCGAGGGTTAAACAATGAGCAGTTCTTC
CSVRGLNNEQFF
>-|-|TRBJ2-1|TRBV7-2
TGTGCCAGCAGCCTACGGGTGAGCTCCTACAATGAGCAGTTCTTC
CASSLRVSSYNEQFF
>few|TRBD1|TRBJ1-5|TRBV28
TGTGCCAGCAGTTGGGACAGGGATGAACAGCCCCAGCATTTT
CASSWDRDEQPQHF
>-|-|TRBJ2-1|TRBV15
TGTGCCACCAGCAGTGAGACACACTCCTACAATGAGCAGTTCTTC
CATSSETHSYNEQFF
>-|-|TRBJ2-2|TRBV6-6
TGTGCCAGCAGCCCCAACAGAGCGAACACCGGGGAGCTGTTTTTT
CASSPNRANTGELFF
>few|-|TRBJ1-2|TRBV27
TGTGCCAGCAGGCGGGCCGGGGGGAGCTATGGCTACACCTTC
CASRRAGGSYGYTF
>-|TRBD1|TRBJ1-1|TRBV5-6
TGTGCCAGCAGCTTGGCGGGACAGGTTCTGGGCACTGAAGCTTTCTTT
CASSLAGQVLGTEAFF